The source of this TCR beta chain is a study of cytomegalovirus exposure and HLA in healthy donors. Findings of the study overall: Most TCR sequences showed up rarely, but some public TCRs showed up in many donors. About 150 TCR beta chains were listed as cytomegalovirus-associated. There were a few CMV-associated chains whose specificity for CMV antigens was confirmed in vitro.

The repertoire was sequenced with immunoSEQ multiplex PCR; TCRdb's copy has only in-frame clones and lacks some. Among around 230,000 clones, around 88% were seen once, and the ten largest hold 1% to 1.5%. The donors were in the roughly 120-subject validation cohort; that cohort was separate from the approximately 700-subject first cohort. In its sample, this clone was seen many times. What it binds is unknown. V shed 0 bases, J shed 10 bases, and the junction held 6 bases outside the gene matches. Germline CDR1 MRHNA, CDR2 SNTAGT. The CDR3 extends over 14 amino acids. Input material: PBMCs. The genes are TRBV6-4 and TRBJ2-1, with 7 nucleotides matching TRBD2. The receptor was derived from a woman aged 25 to 39 in good health and CMV-seropositive. In nucleotides, the CDR3 is TGTGCCAGCAGTGACTCGGAGCCGACTAGCGAGCAGTTCTTC. As protein: CASSDSEPTSEQFF.